This T cell receptor beta chain was recorded in a study of blood T cell repertoires in COVID-19. Looking at the study overall: Material from acute and convalescent COVID-19 was sourced from the United States, Italy and Spain.

The ends lost 4 bases at V and 3 bases at J; junction bases unmatched: 2. This CDR3 contains 15 residues. Germline-derived CDR1 and CDR2 are SGHRS and YFSETQ. Authors' methods: Nucleated cell counts were estimated from reference gene primer amplification. Here immunoSEQ multiplex PCR was the method, and the copy in TCRdb shows in-frame clones only, minus some. That table supplies the V and J calls and clone size; D and trimming were determined from the DNA. The data hold roughly 35,000 clones, with roughly nine tenths observed a single time. The TCR was taken from a man between 65 and 80 years old with acute or convalescent COVID-19. Source material: peripheral blood. This chain uses TRBV5-1 with TRBJ2-1; TRBD2 aligns across 12 bases. For the CDR3, the DNA is TGCGCCAGCAGCCTGACTAGCGGGAGCTACAATGAGCAGTTCTTC. It encodes CASSLTSGSYNEQFF.